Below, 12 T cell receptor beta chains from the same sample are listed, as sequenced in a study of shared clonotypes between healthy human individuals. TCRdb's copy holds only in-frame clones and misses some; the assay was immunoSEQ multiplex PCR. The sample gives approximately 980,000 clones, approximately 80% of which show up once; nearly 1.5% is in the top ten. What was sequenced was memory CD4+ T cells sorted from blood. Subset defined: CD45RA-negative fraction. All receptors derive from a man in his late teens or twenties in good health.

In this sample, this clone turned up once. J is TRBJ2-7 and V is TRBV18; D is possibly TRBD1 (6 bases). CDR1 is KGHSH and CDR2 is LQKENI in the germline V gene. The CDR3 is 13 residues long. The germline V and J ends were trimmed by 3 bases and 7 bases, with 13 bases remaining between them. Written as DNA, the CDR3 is TGTGCCAGCTCACCCCGGGACAAGGGGGAGCAGTACTTC. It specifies CASSPRDKGEQYF.

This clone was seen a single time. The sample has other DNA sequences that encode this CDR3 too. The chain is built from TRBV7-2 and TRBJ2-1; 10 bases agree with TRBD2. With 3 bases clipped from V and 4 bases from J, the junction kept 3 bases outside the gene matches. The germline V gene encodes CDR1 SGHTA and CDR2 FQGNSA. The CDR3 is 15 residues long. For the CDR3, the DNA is TGTGCCAGCAGCTTTGCTAGCGGGAGTTACAATGAGCAGTTCTTC. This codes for CASSFASGSYNEQFF.

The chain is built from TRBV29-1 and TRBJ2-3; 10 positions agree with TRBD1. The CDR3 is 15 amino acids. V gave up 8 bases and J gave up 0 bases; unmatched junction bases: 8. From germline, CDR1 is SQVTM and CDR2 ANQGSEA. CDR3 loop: CSSYDRGPSTDTQYF. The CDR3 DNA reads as TGCAGCTCTTACGACAGGGGGCCTAGCACAGATACGCAGTATTTT.

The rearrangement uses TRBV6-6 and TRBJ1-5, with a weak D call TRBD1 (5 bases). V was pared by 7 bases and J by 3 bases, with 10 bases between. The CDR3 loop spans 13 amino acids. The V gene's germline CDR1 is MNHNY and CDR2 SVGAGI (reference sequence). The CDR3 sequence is CASKGVPNQPQHF. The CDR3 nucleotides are TGTGCCAGCAAAGGGGTTCCCAATCAGCCCCAGCATTTT.

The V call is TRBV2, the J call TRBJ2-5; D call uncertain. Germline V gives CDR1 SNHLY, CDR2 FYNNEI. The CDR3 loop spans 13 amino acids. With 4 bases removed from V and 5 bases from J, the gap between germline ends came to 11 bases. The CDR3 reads CASSARSAETQYF. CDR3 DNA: TGTGCCAGCAGTGCCCGGTCGGCGGAGACCCAGTACTTC.

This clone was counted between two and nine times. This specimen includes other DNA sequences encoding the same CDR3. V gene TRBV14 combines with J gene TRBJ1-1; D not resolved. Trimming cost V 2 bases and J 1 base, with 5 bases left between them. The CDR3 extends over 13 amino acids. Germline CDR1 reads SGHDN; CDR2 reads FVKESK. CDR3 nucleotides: TGTGCCAGCAGCCAATCTCGGAACACTGAAGCTTTCTTT. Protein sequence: CASSQSRNTEAFF.

CDR3 bases: TGTGCCACCTCGGCCCTAACGGATGAGCAGTTCTTC. Protein sequence: CATSALTDEQFF. This chain links TRBV2 with TRBJ2-1; D uncertain. The ends were cut back, 10 bases at V and 8 bases at J, with 15 bases in the middle. The CDR3 sequence is 12 residues long. CDR1 and CDR2 (germline): SNHLY, FYNNEI. The full variable domain, completed using reference TRBV2 and TRBJ2-1, is EPEVTQTPSHQVTQMGQEVILRCVPISNHLYFYWYRQILGQKVEFLVSFYNNEISEKSEIFDDQFSVERPDGSNFTLKIRSTKLEDSAMYFCATSALTDEQFFGPGTRLTVL.

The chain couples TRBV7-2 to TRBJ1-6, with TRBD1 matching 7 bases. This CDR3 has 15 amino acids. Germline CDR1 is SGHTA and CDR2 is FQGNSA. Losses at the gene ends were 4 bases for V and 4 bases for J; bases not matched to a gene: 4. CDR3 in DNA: TGTGCCAGCAGCTCCGAGGGGGCGTATAATTCACCCCTCCACTTT. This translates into CASSSEGAYNSPLHF.

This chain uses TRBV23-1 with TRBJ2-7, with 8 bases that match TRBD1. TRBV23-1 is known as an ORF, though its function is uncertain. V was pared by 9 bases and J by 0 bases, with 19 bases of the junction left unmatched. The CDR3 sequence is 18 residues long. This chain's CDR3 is CARGFGQGDGRNSYEQYF. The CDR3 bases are TGCGCCAGGGGCTTTGGACAGGGAGATGGAAGGAACTCCTACGAGCAGTACTTC.

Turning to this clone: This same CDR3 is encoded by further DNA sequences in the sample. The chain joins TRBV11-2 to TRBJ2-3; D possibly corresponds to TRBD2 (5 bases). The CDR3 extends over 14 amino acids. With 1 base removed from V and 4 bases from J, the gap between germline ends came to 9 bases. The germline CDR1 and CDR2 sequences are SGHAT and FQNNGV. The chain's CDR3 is CASSLGLASDTQYF. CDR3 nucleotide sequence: TGTGCCAGCAGCTTAGGCCTAGCCTCAGATACGCAGTATTTT.

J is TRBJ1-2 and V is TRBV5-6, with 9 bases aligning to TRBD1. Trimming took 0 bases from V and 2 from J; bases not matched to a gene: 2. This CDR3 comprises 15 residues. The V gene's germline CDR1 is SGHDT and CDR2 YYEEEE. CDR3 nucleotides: TGTGCCAGCAGCTTGGTTGGGACAGGGAACTATGGCTACACCTTC. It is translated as CASSLVGTGNYGYTF. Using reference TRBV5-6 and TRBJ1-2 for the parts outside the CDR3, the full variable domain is DAGVTQSPTHLIKTRGQQVTLRCSPKSGHDTVSWYQQALGQGPQFIFQYYEEEERQRGNFPDRFSGHQFPNYSSELNVNALLLGDSALYLCASSLVGTGNYGYTFGSGTRLTVV.

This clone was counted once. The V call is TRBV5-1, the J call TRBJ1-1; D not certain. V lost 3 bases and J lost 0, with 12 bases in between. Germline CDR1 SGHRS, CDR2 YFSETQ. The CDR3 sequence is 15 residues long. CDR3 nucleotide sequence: TGCGCCAGCAGCTCGTCCGCCCTCATGAACACTGAAGCTTTCTTT. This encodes CASSSSALMNTEAFF.